This T cell receptor beta chain derives from a study of blood T cells in healthy people across ages. V lost 3 bases to trimming and J lost 2 bases, with 17 bases between them. The CDR3 contains 16 residues. The germline gives CDR1 SGHTA, CDR2 FQGNSA. The sample providers were healthy Caucasian people from Russia, aged about 6 to 95. A second PCR, run for roughly 6 to 11 cycles, used a sample-barcoded 5' primer plus a J-beta primer mix. In TCRdb, the 5' RACE reads were re-called with MiXCR into one record per CDR3 protein. The profile shows fewer than 800,000 distinct CDR3 sequences, over 45% of them singletons. This clonotype came up a few times.

The receptor was isolated from a woman aged 55 to 70 in good health. The rearrangement uses TRBV7-2 and TRBJ2-7, with D perhaps TRBD1 (5 bases). The sequencing input was blood. The CDR3 DNA is TGTGCCAGCAGCTTTCAAAGGGGCCATGGGGCCTACGAGCAGTACTTC. It yields the protein CASSFQRGHGAYEQYF.